This T cell receptor beta chain was identified in a study of radiotherapy plus CTLA-4 blockade in lung cancer. Study outcomes and limitations: After radiotherapy and ipilimumab, tumor-derived clones expanded in peripheral blood.

The repertoire was sequenced with immunoSEQ multiplex PCR; TCRdb's copy has only in-frame clones and lacks some. Of approximately 40,000 clones listed, 65% to 90% are singletons. Concerning this clone itself: As yet, its antigen is unknown.

V was cut by 0 bases and J by 4 bases, with 17 bases left in between. The CDR3 is made up of 17 amino acids. Germline V lookup: CDR1 SGHNT, CDR2 YYREEE (reference sequence). The origin of this receptor is a human donor with non-small cell lung cancer whose response to radiotherapy plus ipilimumab could not be evaluated. The input for sequencing was peripheral blood, taken from a patient treated with radiotherapy plus ipilimumab. The chain joins TRBV5-4 to TRBJ2-1; TRBD2 is a possible D gene (6 bases). This CDR3 is CASSLGAGTRGYNEQFF. CDR3 DNA sequence: TGTGCCAGCAGCTTGGGGGCCGGGACTCGGGGGTACAATGAGCAGTTCTTC.